Measured by frequency, the clone carrying this T cell receptor (beta chain) is medium-sized (0.01 to 0.1%). Its matching antigen is unknown. Some 39,000 genome equivalents of blood DNA were amplified for TRB. TRB rearrangements were amplified by touch-down multiplex PCR with mixed TRB-A/B primers. TCRdb reprocessed the multiplex PCR reads, keeping one entry per CDR3 protein, no DNA. This sample's clone table lists 7,000 to 9,000 distinct CDR3 sequences. The entry originates in a study of T cell clusters in autoimmune cytopenias. Study results and caveats: Compared with active autoimmune hepatitis patients, healthy donors showed approximately 3-fold more exclusive TRB clusters. TRB repertoire shifts in secondary cytopenia and chronic lymphocytic leukemia mostly reflected lymphoma, not autoimmunity.

The CDR3 is made up of 14 amino acids. CDR1 is SEHNR, CDR2 FQNEAQ, per germline (reference sequence). This sample was also put to use in a study of T cell repertoires in aging, cancer and after chemotherapy. That paper states: Chronic lymphocytic leukemia patients on fludarabine- or bendamustine-based regimens gave paired samples before and after chemotherapy. About 8.9 million TCR reads made up the full dataset.

This rearrangement joins TRBV7-9 to TRBJ2-5; TCRdb's D call of TRBD2 is untestable without DNA. Input material: peripheral blood. This clonotype originated in a human donor with an autoimmune cytopenia or autoimmune hepatitis (not recorded which). Here the CDR3 reads CASSWGLAEETQYF.